This T cell receptor beta chain was retrieved from a study of blood T cells in healthy people across ages. A second about 7 to 11 cycle PCR used barcoded and J-beta primers. Each TCR beta cDNA got a 12-nucleotide random molecular identifier. TCRdb re-called the 5' RACE reads with MiXCR, one entry per CDR3 protein. The sample includes approximately 940,000 distinct CDR3 sequences, around 48% of them seen just once. CDR1 is MNHNY, CDR2 SVGAGI, per germline (reference sequence). The CDR3 spans 13 residues. A remark on this clonotype: The junction and the germline gene differ at one end; a read error may be behind it.

The receptor's source is a man aged 25 to 40 in good health. Sequencing used blood. The chain carries TRBV6-6 and TRBJ2-3; D is unresolved. CDR3 DNA sequence: TGTGCCAGCAAACTCCCAACCACAGATACACAGTATTTT. Its protein is CASKLPTTDTQYF.